This TCR beta chain was observed in a study of identifying expanded T cells in peripheral blood. Findings of the study overall: Variance in clone template counts between roughly 2-week samples significantly increased with total template count across all healthy donors. About 1.3 clones differed between technical replicates, versus around 15 and 19 over time.

Collection occurred without any documented infections or immune events in donors. The CDR3 contains 17 residues. Comments on this clone: Its target is not known.

The table came from immunoSEQ multiplex PCR; TCRdb's copy has only in-frame clones and leaves some out. The repertoire consists of about 90,000 clones, with 75% to 90% occurring once and the leading ten covering about 5.6%. This chain links TRBV21-1 with TRBJ1-2; TRBD1, as called in the table, went unchecked against the DNA. TRBV21-1 corresponds to a pseudogene. This clonotype was sampled from a person aged 18 to 70 in good health. Source material: blood. The CDR3 here is CASSKGFTGGVLDGYTF. The CDR3 DNA is TGTGCCAGCAGCAAAGGTTTTACAGGGGGAGTCCTAGATGGCTACACCTTC.